This T cell receptor beta chain originates from a study of post-analysis software for immune sequencing data. The CDR3 covers 18 residues. V lost 4 bases and J 2 bases, leaving 23 bases between the germline ends. Germline V lookup: CDR1 SGHRS, CDR2 YFSETQ. This clonotype was seen ten or more times. Its target is unknown. Researchers reported that TCR beta cDNA libraries carried unique molecular identifiers. MiXCR was run by TCRdb on the PCR reads, yielding one entry per CDR3 protein. The table records around 260,000 distinct CDR3 sequences, 36% of them present only once. Study observations and caveats: Relative to controls, patients had a few TRBV segments at higher frequency, with TRBV5-6, TRBV5-1 and TRBV20-1 among these.

The V gene is TRBV5-1, the J gene TRBJ2-3, with D hard to call. The sequencing sample was made of blood. The receptor comes from a girl aged 5-17 years with multiple sclerosis. CDR3 region: CASSARLFIRHFTDTQYF. In DNA, the CDR3 is TGCGCCAGCAGCGCCCGCCTCTTTATTAGGCACTTCACAGATACGCAGTATTTT.